This entry lists 30 T cell receptor beta chains sequenced from one sample in a study of blood T cell repertoires in COVID-19. Produced via immunoSEQ multiplex PCR; TCRdb's table is partial and in-frame only. Found here are about 150,000 clones, about nine tenths of them singletons; the top ten hold roughly 3.9%. The sequenced material came from PBMCs or T cells enriched from blood (not recorded which). The receptors were sampled from a man aged 50 to 59 who had recovered from COVID-19.

J is TRBJ2-2 and V is TRBV7-3, with 9 nucleotides matching TRBD1. The ends lost 2 bases at V and 4 bases at J; junction bases unmatched: 2. Germline CDR1 reads SGHTA; CDR2 reads FQGTGA. The length of the CDR3 is 15 residues. CDR3 bases: TGTGCCAGCAGCTTAGCGGGACAGGGCACCGGGGAGCTGTTTTTT. Protein: CASSLAGQGTGELFF.

This clone has just a few counts. The gene calls are TRBV5-1 and TRBJ2-3; the D gene is possibly TRBD1 (6 bases). V gave up 0 bases and J gave up 4 bases, with 9 bases separating them. The CDR3 covers 14 residues. Germline loops: CDR1 SGHRS, CDR2 YFSETQ. The CDR3 loop reads CASSLATGPDTQYF. The DNA of the CDR3 is TGCGCCAGCAGCTTGGCCACAGGGCCAGATACGCAGTATTTT.

The J gene is TRBJ2-7, the V gene TRBV28; 7 bases match TRBD1. The CDR3 has 14 residues. Germline V gene lookup returns CDR1 MDHEN and CDR2 SYDVKM. V shed 7 bases and J 0 bases; nucleotides not matched to a gene: 6. CDR3 sequence: CASTIQGRSYEQYF. The CDR3 bases are TGTGCCAGCACGATACAGGGGCGCTCCTACGAGCAGTACTTC.

This sequence joins TRBV7-2 and TRBJ2-3; the match to TRBD1 covers 9 bases. The ends lost 5 bases at V and 9 bases at J; junction bases unmatched: 9. Looked up from germline, CDR1 is SGHTA and CDR2 is FQGNSA. The CDR3 sequence is 14 residues long. The CDR3 DNA follows: TGTGCCAGCAGCACGACAGGGGGGGATTTCACGCAGTATTTT. Translated: CASSTTGGDFTQYF.

The rearrangement uses TRBV18 and TRBJ1-5; possibly TRBD1 for D (5 bases). The CDR3 consists of 14 residues. Germline CDR1 is KGHSH and CDR2 is LQKENI. The V end lost 3 bases, the J end lost 5 bases, and 11 bases lay between the germline ends. The CDR3 protein is CASSPSVGDQPQHF. In nucleotides, the CDR3 is TGTGCCAGCTCACCGTCGGTAGGGGATCAGCCCCAGCATTTT.

This rearrangement joins TRBV9 to TRBJ1-1; D is uncertain. The CDR3 is 13 residues long. V lost 0 bases and J 5 bases, leaving 8 bases between the germline ends. The germline gives CDR1 SGDLS, CDR2 YYNGEE. This CDR3 is CASSVGGSTEAFF. The CDR3 nucleotides read TGTGCCAGCAGCGTAGGAGGGAGTACTGAAGCTTTCTTT.

The rearrangement uses TRBV9 and TRBJ2-2, with TRBD2 identical over 9 bases. The CDR3 is made up of 16 amino acids. V lost 3 bases, J lost 6 bases, and 9 bases stayed unmatched. Germline loops: CDR1 SGDLS, CDR2 YYNGEE. The CDR3 nucleotides read TGTGCCAGCAGCGCCGGGGTGCGGGAGGGCCCCGGGGAGCTGTTTTTT. Protein sequence: CASSAGVREGPGELFF. Filled out from reference TRBV9 and TRBJ2-2, the complete variable domain reads DSGVTQTPKHLITATGQRVTLRCSPRSGDLSVYWYQQSLDQGLQFLIQYYNGEERAKGNILERFSAQQFPDLHSELNLSSLELGDSALYFCASSAGVREGPGELFFGEGSRLTVL.

This sequence joins TRBV27 and TRBJ2-1; TRBD2 matches 11 bases. The ends lost 8 bases at V and 3 bases at J; junction bases unmatched: 3. CDR1 and CDR2 (germline): MNHEY, SMNVEV (reference sequence). This CDR3 has 14 residues. The CDR3 nucleotides are TGTGCCAGCTCACTAGCGGGAGTCTACAATGAGCAGTTCTTC. Translated: CASSLAGVYNEQFF.

This clone was observed a handful of times. This CDR3 is CSASFGAWGGEKLFF. The CDR3 nucleotides are TGCAGTGCTAGTTTTGGGGCGTGGGGGGGTGAAAAACTGTTTTTT. The rearrangement joins TRBV20-1 to TRBJ1-4; a possible D gene is TRBD1 (5 bases). V was pared by 3 bases and J by 7 bases, with 18 bases between. CDR1 and CDR2 (germline): DFQATT, SNEGSKA (reference sequence). The CDR3 consists of 15 residues.

J is TRBJ2-4 and V is TRBV28; TRBD1 matches 10 bases. The CDR3 is made up of 15 amino acids. Germline lookup yields CDR1 MDHEN and CDR2 SYDVKM. With V trimmed by 5 bases and J by 8 bases, 9 bases remained unmatched. The CDR3, as DNA: TGTGCCAGCAGTGGGAGACAGGGGGCTGGGGACATTCAGTACTTC. Amino acids: CASSGRQGAGDIQYF.

The rearrangement uses TRBV5-1 and TRBJ1-5; the match to TRBD1 covers 11 bases. This CDR3 contains 18 residues. Germline trimming cut 2 bases from V and 0 bases from J; bases unmatched to any gene: 7. Germline values: CDR1 SGHRS, CDR2 YFSETQ. The CDR3 is CASSLTRDRGGSNQPQHF. The CDR3 bases are TGCGCCAGCAGCTTAACACGGGACAGGGGGGGTAGCAATCAGCCCCAGCATTTT.

This clone was detected only once. The same CDR3 can be traced to other DNA sequences in this sample. The chain joins TRBV12-3 or TRBV12-4 to TRBJ2-3; D remains ambiguous. V lost 6 bases, J lost 2 bases, and 3 bases lay in between. The CDR3 covers 11 residues. CDR3 coding DNA: TGTGCCAGCAGGTACACAGATACGCAGTATTTT. Translation gives CASRYTDTQYF.

The V gene is TRBV12-3 or TRBV12-4, the J gene TRBJ2-3; a possible D gene is TRBD2 (5 bases). The CDR3 consists of 12 residues. Trimming stripped 8 bases from V and 3 bases from J, with 9 bases between. The CDR3 DNA is TGTGCCAGCGGCCGGGGAACAGATACGCAGTATTTT. The encoded protein is CASGRGTDTQYF.

This clone appeared a single time. The chain links TRBV5-4 to TRBJ1-1; 9 bases are shared with TRBD1. The CDR3 extends over 16 amino acids. Germline V gene sequence: CDR1 SGHNT, CDR2 YYREEE (reference sequence). V shed 1 base, J shed 0 bases, and the junction held 4 bases outside the gene matches. The CDR3 bases are TGTGCCAGCAGCTTGTCGGGACAGGGCATGAACACTGAAGCTTTCTTT. Encoded protein: CASSLSGQGMNTEAFF.

V is TRBV21-1 and J is TRBJ1-6; the table's D call, TRBD1, has no DNA check behind it. TRBV21-1 is designated a pseudogene. The CDR3 runs 14 residues. CDR3 bases: TGTGCCAGCAGCAAGACAGGGTATAATTCACCCCTCCACTTT. Protein product: CASSKTGYNSPLHF.

This clone was counted between two and nine times. The CDR3 nucleotides are TGTGCCAGCAGCTTGCGGGCAGGGGGCTCTGGCTACACCTTC. Translating gives CASSLRAGGSGYTF. The chain couples TRBV5-4 to TRBJ1-2; 8 bases map to TRBD1. The length of the CDR3 is 14 residues. The junction had 6 bases not matched to a gene; V was cut back by 1 base and J by 7 bases. The V gene's germline CDR1 is SGHNT and CDR2 YYREEE (reference sequence).

V usage is TRBV7-2 and J usage is TRBJ2-5; 14 positions agree with TRBD2. CDR3 length equals 15 residues. V shed 5 bases, J shed 6 bases, and the junction held 5 bases outside the gene matches. The germline V gene has CDR1 SGHTA and CDR2 FQGNSA. The DNA for the CDR3 is TGTGCCAGCAGCCCGGGACTAGCGGGAGTCCAGACCCAGTACTTC. It encodes CASSPGLAGVQTQYF.

Comments on this clone: This CDR3 is also generated by other DNA sequences in the sample. V is TRBV7-9 and J is TRBJ1-6; D possibly corresponds to TRBD1 (5 bases). Per germline, CDR1 SEHNR and CDR2 FQNEAQ (reference sequence). This CDR3 contains 14 residues. V was cut by 3 bases and J by 7 bases, with 10 bases left in between. Written as DNA, the CDR3 is TGTGCCAGCAGCTTGGGGCAGTCGAATTCACCCCTCCACTTT. This codes for CASSLGQSNSPLHF.

This clone was found a few times. The chain uses TRBV7-2 and TRBJ2-3; 7 bases are shared with TRBD1. This CDR3 region has 12 residues. V trimming: 5 bases; J trimming: 6 bases; junction bases outside the gene matches: 2. Looked up from germline, CDR1 is SGHTA and CDR2 is FQGNSA. This CDR3 reads CASSEQGDTQYF. The CDR3 DNA reads TGTGCCAGCAGCGAACAGGGGGATACGCAGTATTTT.

The chain joins TRBV19 to TRBJ1-6, with D possibly matching TRBD1 (6 bases). Germline V gives CDR1 LNHDA, CDR2 SQIVND (reference sequence). The CDR3 extends over 18 amino acids. V lost 4 bases, J lost 3 bases, and 19 bases lay in between. CDR3 DNA sequence: TGTGCCAGTAGTAGGGGGCAGGCCACCACCCTCTATAATTCACCCCTCCACTTT. This encodes CASSRGQATTLYNSPLHF.

J is TRBJ1-1 and V is TRBV6-5; TRBD1 matches 8 bases. Germline V gene sequence: CDR1 MNHEY, CDR2 SVGAGI. The CDR3 is 16 amino acids. The junction had 10 bases not matched to a gene; V was cut back by 2 bases and J by 5 bases. The CDR3: CASSYSEDRVRTEAFF. The CDR3 DNA sequence: TGTGCCAGCAGTTACAGTGAGGACAGGGTAAGGACTGAAGCTTTCTTT.

This clone has just one count. The chain combines TRBV6-5 with TRBJ1-3; 10 bases agree with TRBD1. Germline V CDR1 and CDR2: MNHEY, SVGAGI. There are 14 residues in the CDR3. The trim removed 9 bases at V and 2 bases at J, leaving 4 bases unmatched. The CDR3 coding sequence is TGTGCCAGTATGACAGGGGGCACTGGAAACACCATATATTTT. As protein: CASMTGGTGNTIYF.

This clone has a handful of counts. This chain uses TRBV7-9 with TRBJ1-4; D ambiguous. The CDR3 length is 12 residues. Between the trimmed V and J ends, which lost 6 bases and 4 bases, there was a span of 6 bases. The V gene's germline CDR1 is SEHNR and CDR2 FQNEAQ (reference sequence). The CDR3 loop is CASRRSNEKLFF. CDR3 nucleotides: TGTGCCAGCAGGCGGAGTAATGAAAAACTGTTTTTT.

This CDR3 reads CASSSNGGTTSGGYEQYF. The CDR3, as DNA: TGTGCCAGCAGTTCGAATGGCGGCACGACTAGCGGGGGGTACGAGCAGTACTTC. The gene calls are TRBV28 and TRBJ2-7, with 13 bases identical to TRBD2. The V gene's germline CDR1 is MDHEN and CDR2 SYDVKM. V gave up 4 bases and J gave up 4 bases; unmatched junction bases: 13. This CDR3 is 18 amino acids long.

The chain carries TRBV7-8 and TRBJ1-5; D is uncertain. Looked up from germline, CDR1 is SGHVS and CDR2 is FQNEAQ. The length of the CDR3 is 16 residues. The germline V and J ends were trimmed by 5 bases and 4 bases, with 18 bases remaining between them. CDR3 coding DNA: TGTGCCAGCAGCCGAAGGGAGGTATTGGAAAATCAGCCCCAGCATTTT. It encodes CASSRREVLENQPQHF.

This clone was seen just once. The CDR3 reads CASSYGGARSGNTIYF. The CDR3 DNA follows: TGTGCCAGCAGTTATGGGGGGGCCCGCTCTGGAAACACCATATATTTT. The J gene is TRBJ1-3, the V gene TRBV28, with TRBD1 as a possible D gene (6 bases). Trimming shortened V by 4 bases and J by 0 bases, and 13 bases separated the two germline ends. CDR1 is MDHEN, CDR2 SYDVKM, per germline. This CDR3 spans 16 amino acids.

This chain joins TRBV20-1 and TRBJ2-5; 9 bases match TRBD2. Germline lookup yields CDR1 DFQATT and CDR2 SNEGSKA (reference sequence). V lost 3 bases to trimming and J lost 2 bases; unmatched junction nucleotides: 7. This CDR3 is 15 amino acids long. The CDR3 nucleotides read TGCAGTGCTAGTGGTCTAGCGGGGTCACAAGAGACCCAGTACTTC. This codes for CSASGLAGSQETQYF.

The chain carries TRBV24-1 and TRBJ2-3, with D possibly TRBD2 on 5 matching bases. The CDR3 spans 14 residues. V lost 4 bases, J lost 5 bases, and 12 bases lay in between. Per the germline V gene, CDR1 is KGHDR and CDR2 is SFDVKD. The CDR3 DNA reads TGTGCCACCAGTGACCCGGGGTCTGGAGATACGCAGTATTTT. Protein product: CATSDPGSGDTQYF.

V gene TRBV27 combines with J gene TRBJ1-2; D gene ambiguous. The germline V and J ends were trimmed by 7 bases and 0 bases, with 12 bases remaining between them. Germline CDR1 reads MNHEY; CDR2 reads SMNVEV (reference sequence). The CDR3 is 14 amino acids. The CDR3 spells CASKVSTANYGYTF. Here the CDR3 DNA reads TGTGCCAGCAAAGTTTCCACGGCTAACTATGGCTACACCTTC.

The chain recombines TRBV28 with TRBJ1-2, with 9 bases aligning to TRBD1. CDR1 and CDR2 from the germline V gene are MDHEN and SYDVKM. Losses at the gene ends were 3 bases for V and 4 bases for J; bases not matched to a gene: 3. The CDR3 loop spans 14 amino acids. The CDR3 coding sequence is TGTGCCAGCAGTTTTTTGGGACAGGGCTATGGCTACACCTTC. It yields the protein CASSFLGQGYGYTF.